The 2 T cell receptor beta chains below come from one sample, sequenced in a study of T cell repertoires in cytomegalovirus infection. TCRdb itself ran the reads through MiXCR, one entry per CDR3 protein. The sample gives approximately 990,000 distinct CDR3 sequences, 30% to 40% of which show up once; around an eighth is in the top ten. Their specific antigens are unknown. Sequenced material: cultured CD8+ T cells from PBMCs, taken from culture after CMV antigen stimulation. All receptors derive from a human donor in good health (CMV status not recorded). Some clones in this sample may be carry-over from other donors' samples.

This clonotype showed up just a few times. The CDR3 here is CASSRHRALYNEQFF. As DNA, the CDR3 is TGTGCCAGCAGCCGCCACAGGGCCCTCTACAATGAGCAGTTCTTC. The chain links TRBV12-3 or TRBV12-4 to TRBJ2-1; possible D gene TRBD1, 6 bases. V was pared by 6 bases and J by 3 bases, with 15 bases between. The CDR3 is made up of 15 amino acids.

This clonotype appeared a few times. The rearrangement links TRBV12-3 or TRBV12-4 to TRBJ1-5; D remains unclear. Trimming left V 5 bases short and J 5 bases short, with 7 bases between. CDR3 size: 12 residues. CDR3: CASSPSYQPQHF. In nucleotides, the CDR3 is TGTGCCAGCAGTCCCTCCTATCAGCCCCAGCATTTT.